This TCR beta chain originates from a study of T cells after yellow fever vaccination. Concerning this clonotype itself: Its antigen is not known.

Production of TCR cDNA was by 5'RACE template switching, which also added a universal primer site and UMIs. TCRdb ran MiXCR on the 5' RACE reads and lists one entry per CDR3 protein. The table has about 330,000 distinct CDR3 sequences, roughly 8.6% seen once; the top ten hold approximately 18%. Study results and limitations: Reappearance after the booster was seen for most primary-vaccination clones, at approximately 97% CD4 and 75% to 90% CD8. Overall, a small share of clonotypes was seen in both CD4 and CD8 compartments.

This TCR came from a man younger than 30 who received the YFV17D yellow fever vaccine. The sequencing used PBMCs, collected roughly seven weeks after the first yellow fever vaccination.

The CDR3 region has the DNA TGTGCCAGCAGCTTTGACGGAGACTACTATGGCTACACCTTC. Residues: CASSFDGDYYGYTF. The chain recombines TRBV7-2 with TRBJ1-2; D unclear. Trimming pared 3 bases from V and 3 bases from J, leaving 11 bases between. Germline V gene sequence: CDR1 SGHTA, CDR2 FQGNSA. There are 14 residues in the CDR3.